This entry lists 11 T cell receptor beta chains sequenced from one sample in a study of CD8 T cells in ankylosing spondylitis. TCRdb recomputed calls from the 5' RACE reads with MiXCR, one row per CDR3 protein. The sample consists of about 280,000 distinct CDR3 sequences, 20% of them appearing once. Source material: blood, either unsorted or a sorted T cell fraction (not recorded which). The receptors shown here come from a male donor with ankylosing spondylitis or in good health (not recorded which).

This clonotype was counted at least ten times. The V gene is TRBV6-1, the J gene TRBJ1-2; D is ambiguous. In germline, CDR1 is MNHNS, CDR2 SASEGT. This CDR3 is built from 11 residues. Trimming left V 11 bases short and J 4 bases short, with 11 bases between. For the CDR3, the DNA is TGTGCCGCCGGACTTGGCTATGGCTACACCTTC. This gives the protein CAAGLGYGYTF.

The sample holds a few counts of this clonotype. The chain couples TRBV4-2 to TRBJ2-5, with 9 bases that match TRBD2. The V gene's germline CDR1 is LGHNA and CDR2 YNFKEQ. The CDR3 is made up of 15 amino acids. V lost 1 base to trimming and J lost 3 bases; unmatched junction nucleotides: 3. The CDR3 protein is CASSQVLAGKETQYF. CDR3 bases: TGTGCCAGCAGCCAAGTTCTAGCGGGGAAAGAGACCCAGTACTTC.

The table lists this clonotype with many counts. The genes are TRBV20-1 and TRBJ1-2; tentatively, D is TRBD1 (6 bases). The V end was cut by 6 bases, the J end by 7 bases, with 18 bases between. This CDR3 spans 13 amino acids. The germline V gene has CDR1 DFQATT and CDR2 SNEGSKA (reference sequence). The CDR3 DNA reads TGCAGTGCGGACACAGGGAGAACTACTGGCTACACCTTC. It specifies CSADTGRTTGYTF.

This clonotype was picked up many times. The rearrangement uses TRBV10-3 and TRBJ1-1, with 10 bases identical to TRBD1. From germline, CDR1 is ENHRY and CDR2 SYGVKD. V shed 10 bases, J shed 5 bases, and the junction held 10 bases outside the gene matches. The CDR3 runs 14 residues. This CDR3 reads CATTHGTGDTEAFF. Here the CDR3 DNA reads TGTGCCACTACGCACGGGACAGGGGATACTGAAGCTTTCTTT.

This clonotype turned up a few times. This chain uses TRBV5-1 with TRBJ2-5; D is undetermined. CDR3 length equals 16 residues. V was trimmed by 0 bases and J by 2 bases, leaving 14 bases between them. CDR1 and CDR2 from the germline V gene are SGHRS and YFSETQ. This CDR3 is CASSLVALLGQETQYF. CDR3 bases: TGCGCCAGCAGCTTGGTGGCTCTCCTGGGGCAAGAGACCCAGTACTTC.

This clonotype has a handful of counts. The chain employs TRBV5-1 and TRBJ1-2, with 12 bases that match TRBD1. Germline CDR1 SGHRS, CDR2 YFSETQ. V was pared by 5 bases and J by 6 bases, with 8 bases of the junction left unmatched. The CDR3 is 15 residues long. The DNA of the CDR3 is TGCGCCAGCAGGCCAACCGGGACAGGGGGCAATGGCTACACCTTC. This gives the protein CASRPTGTGGNGYTF.

This clonotype was counted between two and nine times. This chain links TRBV12-3 or TRBV12-4 with TRBJ2-1; 13 bases line up with TRBD2. V dropped 1 base and J dropped 2; count of bases not matched to a gene: 2. The length of the CDR3 is 17 residues. CDR3 amino acids: CASSLGGLAGTYNEQFF. Written as DNA, the CDR3 is TGTGCCAGCAGTTTAGGGGGACTAGCGGGGACCTACAATGAGCAGTTCTTC.

The genes are TRBV20-1 and TRBJ2-1; 8 positions match TRBD2. V was clipped by 4 bases and J by 3 bases; unmatched bases: 5. This CDR3 contains 14 residues. CDR1 is DFQATT, CDR2 SNEGSKA, per germline (reference sequence). The CDR3, as DNA: TGCAGTGCTACTGGACTAGCATTCTACAATGAGCAGTTCTTC. Translating gives CSATGLAFYNEQFF.

This clonotype was detected only a few times. The CDR3 region is CASSLGQGTSHRNEQFF. The CDR3 DNA is TGCGCCAGCAGCTTGGGACAGGGGACTAGTCATCGCAATGAGCAGTTCTTC. The gene calls are TRBV5-1 and TRBJ2-1; D tentatively reads TRBD1 or TRBD2 (8 bases each). The CDR3 contains 17 residues. Trimming cost V 0 bases and J 6 bases, with 19 bases left between them. The germline V gene encodes CDR1 SGHRS and CDR2 YFSETQ.

This clonotype was seen more than once but under ten times. The chain couples TRBV27 to TRBJ1-5; D is unresolved. Germline V gene sequence: CDR1 MNHEY, CDR2 SMNVEV (reference sequence). The CDR3 totals 14 residues. V was shortened by 2 bases and J by 4 bases, with 9 bases between the two germline ends. CDR3: CASSLRNTNQPQHF. For the CDR3, the DNA is TGTGCCAGCAGTTTAAGGAATACAAATCAGCCCCAGCATTTT.

This chain joins TRBV18 and TRBJ1-5, with TRBD1 matching 8 bases. The germline CDR1 and CDR2 sequences are KGHSH and LQKENI. J lost 3 bases, V lost 6 bases, and 7 bases had no gene match. This CDR3 spans 15 amino acids. The CDR3, as DNA: TGTGCCAGCTCCCCCGGACAGGGTGTCAATCAGCCCCAGCATTTT. It is translated as CASSPGQGVNQPQHF.